The present T cell receptor (beta chain) was sequenced within a study of control samples from healthy donors and cancer patients. The table came from immunoSEQ multiplex PCR; TCRdb's copy has only in-frame clones and leaves some out. The sample yields around 120,000 clones, around 88% seen once. The CDR3 covers 15 residues. Germline V gene data show CDR1 as LNHDA and CDR2 as SQIVND (reference sequence). The ends were cut back, 0 bases at V and 5 bases at J, with 11 bases in the middle. This rearrangement joins TRBV19 to TRBJ2-1; D is unresolved. This receptor was identified in a man aged 40-55 years in good health. What was sequenced was blood. CDR3: CASSIEGRRNNEQFF. DNA for the CDR3: TGTGCCAGTAGTATAGAGGGCAGGCGAAACAATGAGCAGTTCTTC.